This T cell receptor beta chain was captured by sequencing in a study of blood T cells in healthy people across ages. Trimming shortened V by 0 bases and J by 4 bases, and 12 bases separated the two germline ends. There are 14 residues in the CDR3. Germline CDR1 and CDR2: DFQATT and SNEGSKA (reference sequence). Together with a sample-barcoded 5' primer, a J-beta primer mix was included in a second PCR lasting 7 to 11 cycles. TCRdb processed the 5' RACE reads anew with MiXCR; each CDR3 protein has one entry. Of roughly 1.4 million distinct CDR3 sequences in the sample, approximately 59% were seen once.

This clonotype was obtained from a man aged 18 to 29 in good health. The material sequenced was blood. The chain links TRBV20-1 to TRBJ1-1; D is uncertain. This CDR3 reads CSAREGRRPTEAFF. The CDR3 region has the DNA TGCAGTGCTAGAGAGGGGAGGAGACCCACTGAAGCTTTCTTT.